This T cell receptor (beta chain) is from a study of blood T cell repertoires in COVID-19. CDR3 size: 15 residues. Repertoires were generated with immunoSEQ multiplex PCR, while TCRdb's copy carries only in-frame clones and drops some. The sample includes roughly 300,000 clones, around 90% of them seen just once. The chain recombines TRBV21-1 with TRBJ2-7; TRBD2 is the table's D call, not checked against the DNA. TRBV21-1 is annotated as a pseudogene. This clonotype was sampled from a woman aged 25 to 45 who had recovered from COVID-19. Sequenced: PBMCs or T cells enriched from blood (not recorded which). The CDR3 sequence is CASSKWGRGVHEQYF. The CDR3 DNA reads TGTGCCAGCAGCAAATGGGGGAGGGGGGTCCACGAGCAGTACTTC.